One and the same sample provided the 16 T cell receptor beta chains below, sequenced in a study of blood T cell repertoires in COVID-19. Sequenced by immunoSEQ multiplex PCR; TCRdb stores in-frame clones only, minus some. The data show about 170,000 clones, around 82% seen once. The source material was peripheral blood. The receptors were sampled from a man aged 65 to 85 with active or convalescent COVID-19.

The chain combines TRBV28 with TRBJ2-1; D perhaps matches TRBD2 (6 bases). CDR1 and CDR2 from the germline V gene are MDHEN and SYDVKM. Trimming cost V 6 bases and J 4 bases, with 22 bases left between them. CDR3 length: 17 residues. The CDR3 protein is CASRPPRVAETYNEQFF. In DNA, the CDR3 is TGTGCCAGCAGGCCTCCCAGGGTAGCGGAAACTTACAATGAGCAGTTCTTC. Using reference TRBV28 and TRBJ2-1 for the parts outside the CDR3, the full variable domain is DVKVTQSSRYLVKRTGEKVFLECVQDMDHENMFWYRQDPGLGLRLIYFSYDVKMKEKGDIPEGYSVSREKKERFSLILESASTNQTSMYLCASRPPRVAETYNEQFFGPGTRLTVL.

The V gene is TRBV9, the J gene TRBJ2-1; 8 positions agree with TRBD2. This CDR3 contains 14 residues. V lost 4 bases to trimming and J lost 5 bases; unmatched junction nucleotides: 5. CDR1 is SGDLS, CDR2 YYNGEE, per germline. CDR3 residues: CASSLSGVDNEQFF. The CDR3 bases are TGTGCCAGCAGCCTTAGCGGGGTAGACAATGAGCAGTTCTTC.

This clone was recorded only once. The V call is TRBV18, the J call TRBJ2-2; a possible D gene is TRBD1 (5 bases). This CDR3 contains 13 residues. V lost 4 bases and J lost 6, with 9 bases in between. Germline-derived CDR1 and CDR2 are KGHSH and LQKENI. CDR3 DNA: TGTGCCAGCTCACAAACAGGCGCCGGGGAGCTGTTTTTT. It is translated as CASSQTGAGELFF.

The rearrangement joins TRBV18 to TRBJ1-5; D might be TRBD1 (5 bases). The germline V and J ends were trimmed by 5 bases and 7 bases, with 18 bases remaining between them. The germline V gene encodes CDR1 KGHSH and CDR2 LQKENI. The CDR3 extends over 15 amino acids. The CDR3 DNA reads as TGTGCCAGCTCATCTTCGACAGTTGGAGGGCAGCCCCAGCATTTT. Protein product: CASSSSTVGGQPQHF.

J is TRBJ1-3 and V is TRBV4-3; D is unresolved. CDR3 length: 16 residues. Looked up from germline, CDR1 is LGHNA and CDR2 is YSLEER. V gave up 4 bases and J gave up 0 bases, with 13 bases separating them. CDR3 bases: TGCGCCAGCAGCCCTTTCGTGACGGGCTCTGGAAACACCATATATTTT. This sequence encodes CASSPFVTGSGNTIYF.

DNA for the CDR3: TGTGCCAGCGGGGAGCTGGTCACAGCTTTCTTT. This sequence encodes CASGELVTAFF. The chain combines TRBV2 with TRBJ1-1; D is undetermined. V was clipped by 8 bases and J by 10 bases, with 14 bases between them. Looked up from germline, CDR1 is SNHLY and CDR2 is FYNNEI. CDR3 length equals 11 residues.

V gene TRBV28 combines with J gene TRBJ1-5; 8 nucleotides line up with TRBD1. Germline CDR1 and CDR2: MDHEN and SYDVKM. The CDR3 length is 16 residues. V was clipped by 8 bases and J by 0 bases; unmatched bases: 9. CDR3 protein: CASWGTGRYSNQPQHF. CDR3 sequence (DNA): TGTGCCAGCTGGGGGACAGGACGCTATAGCAATCAGCCCCAGCATTTT.

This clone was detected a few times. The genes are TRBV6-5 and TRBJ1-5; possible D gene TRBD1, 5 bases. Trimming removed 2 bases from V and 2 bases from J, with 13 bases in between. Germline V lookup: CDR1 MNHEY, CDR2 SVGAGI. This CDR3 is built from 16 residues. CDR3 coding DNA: TGTGCCAGCAGTTACGCGGGGCTCGGTGGCAATCAGCCCCAGCATTTT. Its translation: CASSYAGLGGNQPQHF.

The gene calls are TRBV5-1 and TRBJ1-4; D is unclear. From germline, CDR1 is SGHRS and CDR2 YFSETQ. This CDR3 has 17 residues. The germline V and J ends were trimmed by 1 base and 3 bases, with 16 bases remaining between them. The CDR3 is CASSLPLTGSSNEKLFF. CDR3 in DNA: TGCGCCAGCAGCTTGCCCCTTACCGGGTCCTCTAATGAAAAACTGTTTTTT.

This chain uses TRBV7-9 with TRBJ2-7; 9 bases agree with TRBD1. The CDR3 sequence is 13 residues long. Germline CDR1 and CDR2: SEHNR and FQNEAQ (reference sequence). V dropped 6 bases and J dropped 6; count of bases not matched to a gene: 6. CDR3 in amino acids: CASRYRQGVEQYF. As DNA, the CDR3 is TGTGCCAGCAGGTATAGACAGGGGGTCGAGCAGTACTTC.

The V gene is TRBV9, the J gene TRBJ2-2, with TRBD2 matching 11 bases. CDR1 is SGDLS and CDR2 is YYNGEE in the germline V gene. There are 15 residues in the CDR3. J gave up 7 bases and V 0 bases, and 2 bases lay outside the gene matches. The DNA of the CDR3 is TGTGCCAGCAGCGTAGTGACTAGCGGGATCGGGGAGCTGTTTTTT. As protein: CASSVVTSGIGELFF. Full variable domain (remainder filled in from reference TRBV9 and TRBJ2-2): DSGVTQTPKHLITATGQRVTLRCSPRSGDLSVYWYQQSLDQGLQFLIQYYNGEERAKGNILERFSAQQFPDLHSELNLSSLELGDSALYFCASSVVTSGIGELFFGEGSRLTVL.

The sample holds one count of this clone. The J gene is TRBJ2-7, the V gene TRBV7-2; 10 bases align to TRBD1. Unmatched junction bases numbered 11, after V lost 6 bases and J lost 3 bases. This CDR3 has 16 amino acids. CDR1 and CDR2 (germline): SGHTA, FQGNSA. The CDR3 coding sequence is TGTGCCAGCAGTTCCGGGACAGGGGTGGTCGGCTACGAGCAGTACTTC. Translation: CASSSGTGVVGYEQYF.

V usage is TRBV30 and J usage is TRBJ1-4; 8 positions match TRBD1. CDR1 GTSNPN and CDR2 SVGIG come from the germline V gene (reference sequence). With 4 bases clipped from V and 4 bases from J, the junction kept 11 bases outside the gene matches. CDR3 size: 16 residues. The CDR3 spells CAWTSRRGQDNEKLFF. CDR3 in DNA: TGTGCCTGGACCTCAAGGAGGGGACAGGATAATGAAAAACTGTTTTTT.

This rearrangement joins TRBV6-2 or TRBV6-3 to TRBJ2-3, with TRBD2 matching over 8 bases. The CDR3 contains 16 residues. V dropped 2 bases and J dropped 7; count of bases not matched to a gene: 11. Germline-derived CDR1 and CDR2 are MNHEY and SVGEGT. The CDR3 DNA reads TGTGCCAGCAGTTACATGCAAGCGGGAGACCCAAATACGCAGTATTTT. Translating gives CASSYMQAGDPNTQYF.

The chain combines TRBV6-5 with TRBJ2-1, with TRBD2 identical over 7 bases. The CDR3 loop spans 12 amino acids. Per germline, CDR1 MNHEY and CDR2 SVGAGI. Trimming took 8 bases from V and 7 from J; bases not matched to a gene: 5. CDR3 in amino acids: CASRVGGNEQFF. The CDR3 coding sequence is TGTGCCAGCCGGGTGGGGGGGAATGAGCAGTTCTTC.

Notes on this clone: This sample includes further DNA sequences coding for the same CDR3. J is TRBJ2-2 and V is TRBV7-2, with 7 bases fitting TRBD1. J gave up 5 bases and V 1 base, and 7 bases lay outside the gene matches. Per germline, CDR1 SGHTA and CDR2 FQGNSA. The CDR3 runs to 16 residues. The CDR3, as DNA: TGTGCCAGCAGCTTAGTTGGGACAGAAGTTACCGGGGAGCTGTTTTTT. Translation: CASSLVGTEVTGELFF.